The 18 T cell receptor beta chains given below trace back to one sample, sequenced in a study of OX40 agonist ivuxolimab in advanced cancers. TCRdb's copy holds only in-frame clones and misses some; the assay was immunoSEQ multiplex PCR. The profile covers roughly 75,000 clones, with 93% appearing a single time and roughly 6.5% taken by the ten largest. Specimen: CD4+ or CD8+ T cells sorted from blood, collected in a trial of the OX40 agonist ivuxolimab. The receptors shown here come from an adult with an advanced solid tumor such as melanoma, head and neck, liver or kidney cancer.

The rearrangement joins TRBV5-5 to TRBJ2-3; D not resolved. This CDR3 spans 16 amino acids. Germline CDR1 and CDR2: SGHKS and YYEKEE (reference sequence). V gave up 0 bases and J gave up 0 bases, with 11 bases separating them. The CDR3 spells CASSLGYVRSTDTQYF. The CDR3, as DNA: TGTGCCAGCAGCTTGGGCTATGTAAGAAGCACAGATACGCAGTATTTT.

CDR3 bases: TGTGCCACCAGCAAAGGACAGGGGGTCAAAAACATTCAGTACTTC. It yields the protein CATSKGQGVKNIQYF. The chain recombines TRBV15 with TRBJ2-4, with 10 bases lining up with TRBD1. The trim removed 4 bases at V and 3 bases at J, leaving 3 bases unmatched. CDR1 and CDR2 from the germline V gene are LNHNV and YYDKDF (reference sequence). The CDR3 is 15 residues long.

V usage is TRBV19 and J usage is TRBJ1-4, with D hard to call. The CDR3 has 16 residues. The V and J ends lost 7 bases and 0 bases respectively, with 15 bases between them. Germline values: CDR1 LNHDA, CDR2 SQIVND (reference sequence). DNA of the CDR3: TGTGCCAGTAATAGCCCTCTGGCATCAACTAATGAAAAACTGTTTTTT. Residues: CASNSPLASTNEKLFF.

This clone occurred a few times. The chain carries TRBV18 and TRBJ1-6, with D possibly being TRBD1 (6 bases). V was pared by 9 bases and J by 0 bases, with 15 bases between. CDR3 size: 16 residues. Germline CDR1 reads KGHSH; CDR2 reads LQKENI. CDR3 protein: CASMDSPSSYNSPLHF. CDR3 nucleotides: TGTGCCAGTATGGACAGCCCGAGCTCCTATAATTCACCCCTCCACTTT.

The chain is built from TRBV11-2 and TRBJ2-7, with no clear D. Trimming removed 3 bases at V and 0 bases at J, with 6 bases between. This CDR3 comprises 13 residues. From germline, CDR1 is SGHAT and CDR2 FQNNGV. CDR3 nucleotides: TGTGCCAGCAGCTTTGATAGCTCCTACGAGCAGTACTTC. It yields the protein CASSFDSSYEQYF.

This clone was recorded a few times. CDR3 sequence: CASSYSNPRGGTEAFF. CDR3 coding DNA: TGTGCCAGCAGTTACTCGAATCCACGTGGGGGAACTGAAGCTTTCTTT. The chain carries TRBV6-5 and TRBJ1-1; a weak D match, TRBD1 (5 bases). With 0 bases removed from V and 5 bases from J, the gap between germline ends came to 16 bases. Per germline, CDR1 MNHEY and CDR2 SVGAGI. CDR3 length: 16 amino acids.

This sequence joins TRBV6-6 and TRBJ1-1; no definite D call. The germline CDR1 and CDR2 sequences are MNHNY and SVGAGI (reference sequence). The CDR3 consists of 12 residues. Trimming pared 7 bases from V and 6 bases from J, leaving 12 bases between. The CDR3 loop reads CASMSTPAEAFF. In DNA form, the CDR3 reads TGTGCCAGCATGAGCACGCCAGCTGAAGCTTTCTTT.

The sample holds one count of this clone. The chain combines TRBV6-5 with TRBJ2-2, with 11 nucleotides matching TRBD1. The CDR3 covers 15 residues. CDR1 is MNHEY and CDR2 is SVGAGI in the germline V gene. J lost 4 bases, V lost 6 bases, and 4 bases had no gene match. CDR3 sequence: CASRGGTGGTGELFF. DNA for the CDR3: TGTGCCAGCAGGGGCGGGACAGGGGGCACCGGGGAGCTGTTTTTT.

The chain carries TRBV10-2 and TRBJ2-7; D may be TRBD1 or TRBD2 (5 bases each). CDR3 size: 15 residues. V shed 7 bases and J shed 0 bases, with 16 bases lying between them. The germline gives CDR1 WSHSY, CDR2 SAAADI. The CDR3 region is CASTRDGFSSYEQYF. In DNA, the CDR3 is TGCGCCAGCACTCGGGACGGATTTAGCTCCTACGAGCAGTACTTC.

The CDR3 DNA is TGCAGCGTTGAATGGGGGGCTAGCACCGGGGAGCTGTTTTTT. Protein product: CSVEWGASTGELFF. The rearrangement joins TRBV29-1 to TRBJ2-2; tentatively, D is TRBD1 or TRBD2 (6 bases each). V was pared by 2 bases and J by 4 bases, with 11 bases between. Germline assignment: CDR1 SQVTM and CDR2 ANQGSEA. The CDR3 consists of 14 residues.

The gene calls are TRBV10-1 and TRBJ2-2; D gene unclear. The V gene's germline CDR1 is WNHNN and CDR2 SYGVQD (reference sequence). Trimming removed 0 bases at V and 6 bases at J, with 8 bases between. CDR3 size: 14 residues. CDR3 coding DNA: TGCGCCAGCAGTGAGTCCAAGGTTGCCGGGGAGCTGTTTTTT. Its translation: CASSESKVAGELFF.

This chain's CDR3 is CASSGDRTRRNEQFF. CDR3 DNA: TGTGCCAGCAGTGGGGACCGAACAAGACGCAATGAGCAGTTCTTC. The chain recombines TRBV2 with TRBJ2-1; the D gene could be TRBD1 or TRBD2 (5 bases each). This CDR3 is 15 amino acids long. Germline V gene data show CDR1 as SNHLY and CDR2 as FYNNEI. Trimming shortened V by 4 bases and J by 6 bases, and 16 bases separated the two germline ends.

This clone was counted once. V usage is TRBV9 and J usage is TRBJ2-1; TRBD2 matches at 7 bases. V shed 2 bases, J shed 6 bases, and the junction held 5 bases outside the gene matches. Germline-derived CDR1 and CDR2 are SGDLS and YYNGEE. This CDR3 is built from 14 residues. The CDR3 is CASSVLAAGNEQFF. In DNA, the CDR3 is TGTGCCAGCAGCGTCCTAGCGGCGGGCAATGAGCAGTTCTTC.

V gene TRBV29-1 combines with J gene TRBJ2-7; a possible D gene is TRBD1 (6 bases). CDR1 is SQVTM, CDR2 ANQGSEA, per germline. This CDR3 comprises 14 residues. Trimming removed 4 bases from V and 2 bases from J, with 15 bases in between. CDR3 sequence reads: CSVVTGIRTYEQYF. CDR3 nucleotide sequence: TGCAGCGTTGTCACAGGGATCCGCACCTACGAGCAGTACTTC.

The genes are TRBV27 and TRBJ2-7, with D possibly being TRBD1 or TRBD2 (5 bases each). V was clipped by 4 bases and J by 6 bases, with 10 bases between them. The CDR3 consists of 12 residues. The germline V gene has CDR1 MNHEY and CDR2 SMNVEV (reference sequence). CDR3 nucleotides: TGTGCCAGCAGTTCTGGGGGTGGCGAGCAGTACTTC. This gives the protein CASSSGGGEQYF.

This clone ranks as medium-sized. The chain recombines TRBV4-1 with TRBJ1-1; perhaps TRBD1 as D (5 bases). Deletions cut 2 bases from V and 5 bases from J, with 18 bases between. The germline CDR1 and CDR2 sequences are MGHRA and YSYEKL. CDR3 size: 16 residues. CDR3 coding DNA: TGCGCCAGCAGCCAAATGCCGGGCGTCCAGGGAACTGAAGCTTTCTTT. This encodes CASSQMPGVQGTEAFF.

V and J are TRBV6-5 and TRBJ2-1; perhaps D is TRBD1 or TRBD2 (5 bases each). Germline V gives CDR1 MNHEY, CDR2 SVGAGI. This CDR3 comprises 12 residues. V lost 6 bases and J lost 8, with 11 bases in between. The CDR3 region has the DNA TGTGCCAGCAGCGGGACCGGGGATGAGCAGTTCTTC. This sequence encodes CASSGTGDEQFF.

CDR3 residues: CASSEADSHNEKLFF. CDR3 sequence (DNA): TGTGCCAGCAGTGAAGCGGACAGTCATAATGAAAAACTGTTTTTT. J is TRBJ1-4 and V is TRBV6-1, with D possibly matching TRBD1 (6 bases). This CDR3 has 15 residues. The ends were cut back, 0 bases at V and 4 bases at J, with 9 bases in the middle. Germline CDR1 reads MNHNS; CDR2 reads SASEGT.